This record concerns one T cell receptor beta chain sequence. No antigen is known for it. On the day of bone marrow donation, the related graft donor provided peripheral blood. This specimen comes from a study of T cells after posttransplantation cyclophosphamide. General study results and limits: TRB clonality was highly associated with recipient CMV seropositivity and reactivation. Skin or GI-infiltrating T cells shared few TRB sequences with blood. Donor CD8+ memory clones often dominated recipient blood repertoires at later times.

The CDR3 runs to 16 residues. Trimming removed 3 bases from V and 5 bases from J; junction bases left unmatched: 8. The germline CDR1 and CDR2 sequences are MNHEY and SMNVEV (reference sequence). The data were produced by immunoSEQ multiplex PCR, yet TCRdb's version contains in-frame clones alone and is incomplete. Among fewer than 7,000 clones, around 72% were seen once, and the ten largest hold 26%. The TCR comes from a woman aged 45-60 years in good health and a related stem cell transplant donor. Sequencing used memory CD4+ T cells sorted from blood. This sequence joins TRBV27 and TRBJ2-5, with TRBD1 identical over 11 bases. This chain's CDR3 is CASSFSGQGARETQYF. CDR3 nucleotide sequence: TGTGCCAGCAGTTTCTCTGGACAGGGGGCGCGGGAGACCCAGTACTTC.